Detailed here is one T cell receptor (beta chain). This sample also contains other DNA sequences that code for the same CDR3. This record belongs to a study of blood T cell repertoires in COVID-19. Trimming cost V 1 base and J 2 bases; bases outside gene matches: 1. The length of the CDR3 is 15 residues. Germline V CDR1 and CDR2: SGHNT, YYREEE (reference sequence). Using immunoSEQ multiplex PCR, the repertoire was profiled, and TCRdb retains in-frame clones only, with some absent. The sample includes approximately 190,000 clones, approximately 90% of them seen just once. This chain connects TRBV5-4 to TRBJ1-2; 11 positions agree with TRBD1. The receptor was derived from a woman aged 40-49 years in a cohort exposed to, infected with or recovered from COVID-19 (not recorded which). Sequencing used PBMCs or T cells enriched from blood (not recorded which). The CDR3 sequence is CASSLRTGGNYGYTF. The CDR3, as DNA: TGTGCCAGCAGCTTGAGGACAGGGGGCAACTATGGCTACACCTTC.